The 31 T cell receptor beta chains reported below all come from one sample, sequenced in a study of tumor and adjacent non-tumor tissue in lung cancer. RNA was extracted from bulk tissue without any cell sorting. This non-tumor lung sample came from over 3 cm beyond the tumor edge. A modified ARM-PCR protocol with three rounds of nested PCR amplified TCRbeta. From the multiplex PCR reads, TCRdb called clonotypes with MiXCR, one entry per CDR3 protein. The sample records around 57,000 distinct CDR3 sequences, over 60% being singletons. The sample comprised distant non-tumor lung tissue. The origin of the receptors is a man between 70 and 80 years old with non-small cell lung cancer.

Concerning this clonotype itself: A read error may explain this, as a much larger clone is one base away. This chain links TRBV12-3 or TRBV12-4 with TRBJ2-1; D gene ambiguous. This CDR3 contains 13 residues. In nucleotides, the CDR3 is TGTGCCAGCAGTTTAGCGGATTACAATGAGCGGTTCTTC. Protein product: CASSLADYNERFF.

About this clonotype itself: This CDR3 fails to terminate in the conserved phenylalanine or tryptophan, so it likely reflects a read error. The gene calls are TRBV5-4 and TRBJ2-1, with TRBD1 identical over 7 bases. This CDR3 comprises 15 residues. CDR1 and CDR2 (germline): SGHNT, YYREEE (reference sequence). CDR3 residues: CGSSAQGYMRQQQFV. CDR3 nucleotides: TGTGGCAGCAGCGCACAGGGGTATATGAGACAGCAACAGTTCGTC.

The rearrangement uses TRBV5-4 and TRBJ2-5; 10 positions agree with TRBD1. CDR1 and CDR2 (germline): SGHNT, YYREEE (reference sequence). Unmatched junction bases numbered 7, after V lost 5 bases and J lost 3 bases. This CDR3 region has 15 residues. The CDR3 region is CASRFSGTGEETQYF. The DNA of the CDR3 is TGTGCCAGCAGATTCTCCGGGACAGGGGAAGAGACCCAGTACTTC.

Notes on this clonotype: The junction and the germline gene differ at one end; a read error may be behind it. The CDR3 DNA sequence: TGTGCCTGCAGCTCCAACAAGGGGCTAGCCAAAAACATTCAGCACTTC. Amino acids: CACSSNKGLAKNIQHF. The rearrangement joins TRBV11-3 to TRBJ2-4, with D perhaps being TRBD1 or TRBD2 (5 bases each). The CDR3 has 16 amino acids. Germline lookup yields CDR1 SGHNT and CDR2 YENEEA.

Turning to this clonotype: This could be a read error, since a much larger clone is one nucleotide away. The V and J genes are TRBV12-3 or TRBV12-4 and TRBJ2-5; D remains unclear. The ends were cut back, 5 bases at V and 8 bases at J, with 9 bases in the middle. CDR3 length: 11 residues. The CDR3 DNA reads as TGTGCCAGCAGTATAGTAGGCACCCAGTACTTC. This sequence encodes CASSIVGTQYF.

About this clonotype itself: Here the CDR3 omits its conserved ending phenylalanine or tryptophan, so a read error is the likely source. Because the CDR3's place on the DNA is in doubt, the DNA is left out and the CDR3 is given as listed by TCRdb. This chain joins TRBV10-3 and TRBJ2-7. Germline V gives CDR1 ENHRY, CDR2 SYGVKD. The CDR3 has 13 residues if both end residues are counted. CDR3 sequence: CAISEVKYHEQNL.

Comment on this clonotype: Its ends do not fully match the called genes, so a read error is possible. The chain joins TRBV11-1 to TRBJ1-2; D gene unclear. Germline CDR1 SGHAT, CDR2 FQDESV (reference sequence). The CDR3 totals 14 residues. The CDR3 region is CASSLYGRNYGCTF. CDR3 nucleotides: TGTGCCAGCAGCTTATACGGACGAAACTATGGCTGCACCTTC.

This clonotype was observed at least ten times. The final CDR3 position lacks the conserved phenylalanine or tryptophan, pointing to a likely read error. V gene TRBV7-8 combines with J gene TRBJ1-2; D call uncertain. V lost 1 base, J lost 4 bases, and 10 bases lay in between. Germline-derived CDR1 and CDR2 are SGHVS and FQNEAQ. The CDR3 runs to 14 residues. CDR3 protein: CASSLERQVYGYTL. The CDR3 coding sequence is TGTGCCAGCAGCTTAGAAAGGCAGGTCTATGGCTACACCCTC.

This clonotype was detected many times. This chain links TRBV11-2 with TRBJ2-7; the D gene is possibly TRBD1 (5 bases). V lost 7 bases to trimming and J lost 4 bases, with 23 bases between them. The V gene's germline CDR1 is SGHAT and CDR2 FQNNGV. The CDR3 runs to 16 residues. The CDR3 region is CASTRPGMGSLYEQYF. The CDR3 bases are TGTGCCAGCACAAGACCAGGGATGGGCAGTTTGTACGAGCAGTACTTC.

In the case of this clonotype: Germline is not matched at one junction end, which may reflect a read error. The V and J genes are TRBV6-6 and TRBJ1-5, with 12 positions matching TRBD1. The CDR3 loop spans 18 amino acids. Germline V gives CDR1 MNHNY, CDR2 SVGAGI (reference sequence). The CDR3 spells CVSYSGTGGAGSNQPQLF. CDR3 in DNA: TGTGTCAGCTACTCCGGGACAGGGGGCGCCGGGAGCAATCAGCCCCAGCTTTTT.

In the case of this clonotype: A much larger clone sits a single nucleotide away, making a read error possible. The chain links TRBV10-3 to TRBJ2-2; TRBD1 matches 7 bases. The CDR3 spans 15 residues. Trimming took 0 bases from V and 7 from J; bases not matched to a gene: 5. Germline CDR1 is ENHRY and CDR2 is SYGVKD. CDR3 sequence: CAISESDRDIGELFF. The CDR3 region has the DNA TGTGCCATCAGTGAGTCAGACAGGGACATCGGGGAGCTGTTTTTT.

This clonotype appeared many times. The chain carries TRBV6-5 and TRBJ2-1; a possible D gene is TRBD2 (5 bases). Germline assignment: CDR1 MNHEY and CDR2 SVGAGI. V was pared by 6 bases and J by 7 bases, with 16 bases between. CDR3 length equals 14 residues. CDR3 protein: CASSPGGGRNEQFF. The CDR3, as DNA: TGTGCCAGCAGCCCCGGTGGCGGGCGGAATGAGCAGTTCTTC.

Comments on this clonotype: As the CDR3 is not closed by the conserved phenylalanine or tryptophan, this likely results from a read error. No DNA is shown, since the ends of the CDR3 on it are uncertain; the CDR3 is the one TCRdb lists. The chain's CDR3 is CASTGAGTGNNEQVL. The chain couples TRBV6-1 to TRBJ2-1; no check of the table's D call, TRBD1, against the DNA was made. The CDR3 totals 15 residues, both ends included. Germline lookup yields CDR1 MNHNS and CDR2 SASEGT.

This clonotype was seen ten or more times. This chain joins TRBV6-1 and TRBJ2-2, with TRBD2 matching over 14 bases. J lost 5 bases, V lost 0 bases, and 8 bases had no gene match. Germline V gene lookup returns CDR1 MNHNS and CDR2 SASEGT. The CDR3 totals 19 residues. The CDR3, as DNA: TGTGCCAGCAGTGAAGCTAGGACTAGCGGGAGGCTGGGAACCGGGGAGCTGTTTTTT. Translation: CASSEARTSGRLGTGELFF.

V and J are TRBV5-1 and TRBJ2-2; 9 nucleotides line up with TRBD2. Germline-derived CDR1 and CDR2 are SGHRS and YFSETQ. This CDR3 comprises 20 residues. After removal of 3 bases from V and 0 bases from J, the junction contained 15 bases not matched to a gene. DNA of the CDR3: TGCGCCAGCAGCTCCCCCAAAGCGGGAGGTAACAAAGCGAACACCGGGGAGCTGTTTTTT. Its translation is CASSSPKAGGNKANTGELFF. Combining the CDR3 with reference TRBV5-1 and TRBJ2-2 gives the whole variable domain KAGVTQTPRYLIKTRGQQVTLSCSPISGHRSVSWYQQTPGQGLQFLFEYFSETQRNKGNFPGRFSGRQFSNSRSEMNVSTLELGDSALYLCASSSPKAGGNKANTGELFFGEGSRLTVL.

A note on this clonotype: Because it lacks the conserved phenylalanine or tryptophan at the end, this CDR3 is likely a read error. The DNA is omitted, as the CDR3 cannot be located on it reliably, and the CDR3 follows TCRdb's listing. The chain carries TRBV11-3 and TRBJ2-1; TRBD2 is the table's D call and was not checked against the DNA. The CDR3 is 15 amino acids long, termini counted. CDR1 is SGHNT and CDR2 is YENEEA in the germline V gene. The CDR3 loop is CASSLLAGVNNEHFL.

The chain recombines TRBV7-9 with TRBJ2-7; D might be TRBD2 (6 bases). CDR1 is SEHNR, CDR2 FQNEAQ, per germline (reference sequence). V was shortened by 5 bases and J by 4 bases, with 15 bases between the two germline ends. The CDR3 runs to 14 residues. The DNA of the CDR3 is TGTGCCAGCAGCGGAGGGGCAGGATGGTACGAGCAGTACTTC. It translates to CASSGGAGWYEQYF.

This clonotype showed up just a few times. J is TRBJ1-4 and V is TRBV28; perhaps TRBD1 as D (5 bases). V gave up 2 bases and J gave up 8 bases, with 12 bases separating them. Per germline, CDR1 MDHEN and CDR2 SYDVKM. The CDR3 has 14 amino acids. Here the CDR3 reads CASSLSQGGEKLFF. The DNA for the CDR3 is TGTGCCAGCAGTTTAAGCCAGGGAGGGGAAAAACTGTTTTTT.

On this clonotype itself: The missing conserved phenylalanine or tryptophan at the end of this CDR3 makes a read error likely. The rearrangement joins TRBV30 to TRBJ2-5; 7 bases agree with TRBD1. Germline V gene lookup returns CDR1 GTSNPN and CDR2 SVGIG (reference sequence). J lost 5 bases, V lost 3 bases, and 6 bases had no gene match. This CDR3 spans 13 amino acids. The DNA for the CDR3 is TGTGCCTGGAGCGTAGGGGGCGGTGAGACCCAGTACGTC. Its translation is CAWSVGGGETQYV.

Notes on this clonotype: No conserved phenylalanine or tryptophan ends this CDR3, so it is likely a read error. The rearrangement joins TRBV10-2 to TRBJ2-2; weak D call: TRBD2 (6 bases). The ends were cut back, 7 bases at V and 4 bases at J, with 10 bases in the middle. Germline lookup yields CDR1 WSHSY and CDR2 SAAADI. CDR3 size: 13 residues. CDR3 amino acids: CASKEGSTGELFS. The CDR3 DNA reads TGCGCCAGCAAGGAGGGGAGCACCGGGGAGCTGTTTTCT.

This clonotype has a handful of counts. Possible read error: a much larger clone is one base away. The V call is TRBV14, the J call TRBJ2-1; 10 bases line up with TRBD2. V gave up 0 bases and J gave up 7 bases; unmatched junction bases: 12. Germline V CDR1 and CDR2: SGHDN, FVKESK. The CDR3 is 18 residues long. CDR3 loop: CASSQESRPLAGKNEQFF. CDR3 coding DNA: TGTGCCAGCAGCCAAGAATCTCGGCCACTAGCGGGAAAAAATGAGCAGTTCTTC. Variable domain in full (rest from reference TRBV14 and TRBJ2-1): EAGVTQFPSHSVIEKGQTVTLRCDPISGHDNLYWYRRVMGKEIKFLLHFVKESKQDESGMPNNRFLAERTGGTYSTLKVQPAELEDSGVYFCASSQESRPLAGKNEQFFGPGTRLTVL.

In this sample, this clonotype turned up many times. V usage is TRBV6-6 and J usage is TRBJ2-7, with a tentative D call TRBD1 (5 bases). The CDR3 has 13 residues. V lost 5 bases to trimming and J lost 4 bases, with 12 bases between them. CDR1 and CDR2 from the germline V gene are MNHNY and SVGAGI (reference sequence). The CDR3 DNA follows: TGTGCCAGCAGTGCCCGCGCAGGGTACGAGCAGTACTTC. Amino acids: CASSARAGYEQYF.

Points on this clonotype: The junction departs from germline at one end; a sequencing error may be responsible. The chain employs TRBV28 and TRBJ1-1; D is uncertain. The CDR3 sequence is 13 residues long. Looked up from germline, CDR1 is MDHEN and CDR2 is SYDVKM. The CDR3 reads CANSLSSRIEAFF. The CDR3, as DNA: TGTGCCAACAGTTTATCTAGCAGGATAGAAGCTTTCTTT.

On this clonotype itself: Being one base from a much bigger clone, this may be a read error. The rearrangement uses TRBV10-2 and TRBJ2-3; 7 positions match TRBD2. The CDR3 sequence is 13 residues long. Germline loops: CDR1 WSHSY, CDR2 SAAADI. The CDR3 DNA is TGCGCCAGCAGTCCTAGCGGCACAGATACGCGGTATTTT. This translates into CASSPSGTDTRYF.

With regard to this clonotype: This clone may be a read error of a much larger clone one base away. V and J are TRBV12-3 or TRBV12-4 and TRBJ2-7; D uncertain. Trimming removed 5 bases from V and 7 bases from J, with 9 bases in between. CDR3 length equals 11 residues. Here the CDR3 reads CASSTIREQYF. The CDR3 DNA sequence: TGTGCCAGCAGTACTATACGGGAGCAGTACTTC.

The V gene is TRBV29-1, the J gene TRBJ2-3, with no clear D. This CDR3 region has 15 residues. Trimming cost V 7 bases and J 4 bases, with 21 bases left between them. Looked up from germline, CDR1 is SQVTM and CDR2 is ANQGSEA. The CDR3 spells CSASEPRSPSDTQYF. CDR3 sequence (DNA): TGCAGCGCCTCGGAGCCGCGAAGCCCATCAGATACGCAGTATTTT.

The V gene is TRBV19, the J gene TRBJ1-5; 7 nucleotides align to TRBD1. The germline V gene encodes CDR1 LNHDA and CDR2 SQIVND (reference sequence). Unmatched junction bases numbered 3, after V lost 6 bases and J lost 1 base. This CDR3 has 14 residues. Here the CDR3 reads CASRPGQSNQPQHF. CDR3 DNA: TGTGCCAGTAGACCGGGACAGAGCAATCAGCCCCAGCATTTT.

In regard to this clonotype: A much larger clone lies a single base off, so this may be a read error. This chain connects TRBV6-5 to TRBJ2-3; possible D gene TRBD1, 6 bases. The germline CDR1 and CDR2 sequences are MNHEY and SVGAGI. Trimming took 2 bases from V and 5 from J, leaving 26 bases between them. The CDR3 has 19 amino acids. The CDR3 DNA is TGTGCCAGCAGTTACGGGAAAATGACAGGCACCCCTAGTCAAGATACGCAGTATTTT. Residues: CASSYGKMTGTPSQDTQYF.

In regard to this clonotype: Being one base from a much bigger clone, this may be a read error. This chain joins TRBV10-2 and TRBJ1-5; the D is unclear. V was clipped by 0 bases and J by 7 bases, with 16 bases between them. This CDR3 region has 16 residues. The germline V gene encodes CDR1 WSHSY and CDR2 SAAADI. The CDR3 region has the DNA TGCGCCAGCAGTGAGTCAAAAAGGTTCCCCCCCCAGCCCCAGCATTTT. Amino acids: CASSESKRFPPQPQHF.

This clonotype came up many times. The CDR3 loop reads CASSPRLFNEQFF. The CDR3 bases are TGTGCCAGCAGTCCAAGACTATTCAATGAGCAGTTCTTC. The chain carries TRBV6-2 or TRBV6-3 and TRBJ2-1; possibly TRBD2 for D (5 bases). The CDR3 loop spans 13 amino acids. Germline V gene sequence: CDR1 MNHEY, CDR2 SVGEGT. With 5 bases removed from V and 6 bases from J, the gap between germline ends came to 11 bases.

This clonotype was counted many times. The chain carries TRBV12-3 or TRBV12-4 and TRBJ2-2; D gene unclear. CDR3 length: 17 residues. V dropped 3 bases and J dropped 0 bases, with 14 bases sitting between them. The CDR3 sequence: CASSLSRLLTNTGELFF. The CDR3 DNA reads as TGTGCCAGCAGTTTGAGCAGGCTCCTTACGAACACCGGGGAGCTGTTTTTT.